This TCR beta chain was sequenced during a study of beta chain features in type 1 diabetes. CDR3 size: 17 residues. With 8 bases removed from V and 10 bases from J, the gap between germline ends came to 30 bases. Per germline, CDR1 ENHRY and CDR2 SYGVKD. Every bit of the isolated RNA underwent reverse transcription, so sequencing read expressed TCRB transcripts. Data came from immunoSEQ multiplex PCR; TCRdb stores just in-frame clones and leaves some out. Of 300,000 to 350,000 clones in the sample, around 20% are singletons; the top ten hold approximately 0.041%. It was via CD45RO/CCR7/CD25/CD127/CD95/CD27 that CD4+ naive, central memory, regulatory and stem cell-like memory cells were sorted. Purity (above 95%) was reached by all sorted populations. Study results and limitations: Within the patient group, naive, central memory and Treg TCRB repertoires appeared more similar to each other than within healthy donors. In all four CD4+ subsets, TCRB CDR3 length was significantly, moderately reduced in type 1 diabetes.

This clone was counted a few times. The antigen is not known. The chain joins TRBV10-3 to TRBJ2-1; D is possibly TRBD2 (6 bases). Sequencing used naive CD4+ T cells from blood. The sequence came from a woman aged 18-29 years in good health. CDR3: CAIGRTPSGSGTGEQFF. The CDR3 nucleotides are TGTGCCATCGGTAGGACCCCATCTGGTAGCGGAACAGGAGAGCAGTTCTTC.